The clone carrying this TCR beta chain was picked up a small number of times. Authors' analysis steps: Scientists estimated how many nucleated cells there were by amplifying reference gene primers. Clones were sequenced by immunoSEQ multiplex PCR, and TCRdb holds only the in-frame ones, with some missing. V and J calls and clone size are copied from that table; D and trimming were computed from the DNA. The sample carries about 140,000 clones, roughly 87% recorded once. This sample was included in a study of blood T cell repertoires in COVID-19. Trimming took 7 bases from V and 6 from J; bases not matched to a gene: 9. The germline gives CDR1 SQVTM, CDR2 ANQGSEA. The CDR3 has 14 residues.

The sequence came from a man between 65 and 79 years old with acute or convalescent COVID-19. The rearrangement uses TRBV29-1 and TRBJ1-6; 7 bases fit TRBD1. The specimen was peripheral blood. The CDR3 DNA reads as TGCAGCGCTCGCTCGGGACAGACTAATTCACCCCTCCACTTT. This encodes CSARSGQTNSPLHF.